The clone carrying this T cell receptor beta chain was detected a few times. Antigen unknown. With 60 Vbeta and 13 Jbeta primers, the PCR was carried out. The table came from immunoSEQ multiplex PCR; TCRdb's copy has only in-frame clones and leaves some out. This table holds about 140,000 clones, just over 65% found once. This sample was included in a study of cytomegalovirus exposure and HLA in healthy donors. Study-level background: Out of 150 million to 200 million T cells, an earlier analysis found over 100 million unique TCR beta sequences in total. General observations from the study: Clonal expansion was found to be greater in HLA-associated TCR beta chains than in equally common others in a later analysis. It was reported that the classifier diagnosed cytomegalovirus status with high specificity and sensitivity in both the original and validation cohorts.

This clonotype originated in a woman aged 60-75 years in good health and CMV-seronegative. The sample was PBMCs.

The CDR3 sequence is CASSLGIGLNTGELFF. The CDR3 nucleotides read TGTGCCAGCAGCTTGGGAATCGGACTGAACACCGGGGAGCTGTTTTTT. V is TRBV7-9 and J is TRBJ2-2; a possible D gene is TRBD2 (5 bases). V was clipped by 3 bases and J by 1 base, with 12 bases between them. The CDR3 extends over 16 amino acids. The germline CDR1 and CDR2 sequences are SEHNR and FQNEAQ (reference sequence). The full variable domain, with the rest looked up from reference TRBV7-9 and TRBJ2-2, is DTGVSQNPRHKITKRGQNVTFRCDPISEHNRLYWYRQTLGQGPEFLTYFQNEAQLEKSRLLSDRFSAERPKGSFSTLEIQRTEQGDSAMYLCASSLGIGLNTGELFFGEGSRLTVL.